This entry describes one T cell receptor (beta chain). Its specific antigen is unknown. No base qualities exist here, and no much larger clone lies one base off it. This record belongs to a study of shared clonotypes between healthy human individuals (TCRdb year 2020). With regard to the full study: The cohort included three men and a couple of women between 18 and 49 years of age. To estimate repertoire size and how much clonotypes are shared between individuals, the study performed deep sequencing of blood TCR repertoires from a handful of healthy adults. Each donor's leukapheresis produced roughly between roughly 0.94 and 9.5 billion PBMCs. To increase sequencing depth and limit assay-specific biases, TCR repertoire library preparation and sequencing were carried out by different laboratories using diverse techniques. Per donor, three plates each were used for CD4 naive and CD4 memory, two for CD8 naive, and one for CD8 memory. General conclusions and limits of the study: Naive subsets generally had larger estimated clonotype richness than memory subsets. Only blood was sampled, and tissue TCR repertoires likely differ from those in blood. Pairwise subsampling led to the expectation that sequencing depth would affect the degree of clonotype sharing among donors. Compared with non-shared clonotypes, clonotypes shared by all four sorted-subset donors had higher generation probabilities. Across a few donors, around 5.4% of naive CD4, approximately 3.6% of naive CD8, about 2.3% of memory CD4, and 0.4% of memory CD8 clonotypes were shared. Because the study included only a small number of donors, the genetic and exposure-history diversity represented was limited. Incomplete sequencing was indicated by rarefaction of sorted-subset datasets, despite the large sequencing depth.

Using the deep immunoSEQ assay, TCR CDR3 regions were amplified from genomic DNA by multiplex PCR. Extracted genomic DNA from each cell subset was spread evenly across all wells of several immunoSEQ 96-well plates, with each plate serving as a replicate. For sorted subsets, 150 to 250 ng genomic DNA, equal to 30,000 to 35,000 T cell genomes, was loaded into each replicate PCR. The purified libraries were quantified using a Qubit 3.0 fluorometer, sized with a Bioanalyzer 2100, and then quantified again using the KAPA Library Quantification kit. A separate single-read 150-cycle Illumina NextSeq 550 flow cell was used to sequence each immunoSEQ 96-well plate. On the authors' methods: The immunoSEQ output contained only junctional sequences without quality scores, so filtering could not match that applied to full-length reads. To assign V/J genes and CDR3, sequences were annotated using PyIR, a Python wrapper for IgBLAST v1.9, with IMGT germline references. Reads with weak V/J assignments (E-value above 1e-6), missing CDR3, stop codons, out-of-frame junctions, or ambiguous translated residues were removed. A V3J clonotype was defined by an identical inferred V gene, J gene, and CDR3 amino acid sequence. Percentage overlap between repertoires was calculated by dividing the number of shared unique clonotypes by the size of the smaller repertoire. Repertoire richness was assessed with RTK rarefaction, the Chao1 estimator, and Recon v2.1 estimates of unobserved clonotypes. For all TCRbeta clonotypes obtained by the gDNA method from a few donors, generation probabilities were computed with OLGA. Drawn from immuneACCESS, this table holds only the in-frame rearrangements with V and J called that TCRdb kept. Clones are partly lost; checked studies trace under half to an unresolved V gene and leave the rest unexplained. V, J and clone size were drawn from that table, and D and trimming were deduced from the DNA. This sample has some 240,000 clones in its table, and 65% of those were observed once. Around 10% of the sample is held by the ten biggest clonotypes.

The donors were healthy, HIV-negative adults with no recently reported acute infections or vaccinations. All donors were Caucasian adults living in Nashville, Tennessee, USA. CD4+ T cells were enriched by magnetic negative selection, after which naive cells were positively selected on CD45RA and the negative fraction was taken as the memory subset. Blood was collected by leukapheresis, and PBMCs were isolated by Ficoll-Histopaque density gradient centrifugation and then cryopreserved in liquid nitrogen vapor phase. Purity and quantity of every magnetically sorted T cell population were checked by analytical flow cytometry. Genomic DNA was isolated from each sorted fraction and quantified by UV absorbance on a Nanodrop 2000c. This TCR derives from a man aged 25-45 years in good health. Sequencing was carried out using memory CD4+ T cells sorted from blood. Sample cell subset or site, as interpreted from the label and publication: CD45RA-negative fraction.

In nucleotide form, the sequence is TGTGCCAGCAGCTTAGGGACTAGCGGGAGGGCCGGGGCAGATACGCAGTATTTT. This is translated as CASSLGTSGRAGADTQYF. The rearranged segments are TRBV11-2 and TRBJ2-3; TRBD2 fits 15 bases in the junction. Trimming accounts for 1 base at V and 4 bases at J, while the number of junction bases matched to no gene is 6. CDR1 and CDR2 (SGHAT, FQNNGV) derive from the germline V gene. The cysteine opens and the phenylalanine closes a CDR3 of 18 amino acids. The sequence is cut down to CDR3 DNA, 54 bases in frame from base 1.